The clone carrying this TCR beta chain was seen a few times. Its cognate antigen is unknown. The sample comes from a study of cytomegalovirus exposure and HLA in healthy donors. The ends lost 2 bases at V and 7 bases at J; junction bases unmatched: 7. In germline, CDR1 is SGHDN, CDR2 FVKESK. The CDR3 spans 14 residues. Amplification used 60 Vbeta primers and 13 Jbeta primers. In the original processing: Roughly 12 million of around 85 million unique TCR beta chains were shared, per a later count. Here immunoSEQ multiplex PCR was the method, and the copy in TCRdb shows in-frame clones only, minus some. From that table come the V and J calls and clone size; the DNA was used to work out D and trimming. The sample has 120,000 to 150,000 clones, about 79% seen once. Findings and limits, study-wide: Researchers catalogued approximately 170 TCR beta chains as cytomegalovirus-associated.

V is TRBV14 and J is TRBJ1-2; the match to TRBD1 covers 7 bases. Sequencing was done on a sample of PBMCs. This TCR was recovered from a male donor in good health and CMV-seronegative. The CDR3 nucleotides read TGTGCCAGCAGCCAATTCGAGGGGGCAGGTGGCTACACCTTC. Encoded protein: CASSQFEGAGGYTF.